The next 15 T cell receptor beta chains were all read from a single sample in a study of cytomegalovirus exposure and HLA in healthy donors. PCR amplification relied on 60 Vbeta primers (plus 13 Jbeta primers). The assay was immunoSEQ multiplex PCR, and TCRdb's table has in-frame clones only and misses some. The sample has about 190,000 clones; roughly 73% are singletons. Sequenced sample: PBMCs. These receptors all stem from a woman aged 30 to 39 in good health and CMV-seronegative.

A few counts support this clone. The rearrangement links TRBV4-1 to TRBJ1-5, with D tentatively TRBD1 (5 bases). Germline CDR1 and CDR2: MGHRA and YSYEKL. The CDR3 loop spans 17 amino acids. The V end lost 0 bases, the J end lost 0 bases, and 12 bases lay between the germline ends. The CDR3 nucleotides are TGCGCCAGCAGCCAAGATATAGGACATTCTAGCAATCAGCCCCAGCATTTT. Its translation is CASSQDIGHSSNQPQHF.

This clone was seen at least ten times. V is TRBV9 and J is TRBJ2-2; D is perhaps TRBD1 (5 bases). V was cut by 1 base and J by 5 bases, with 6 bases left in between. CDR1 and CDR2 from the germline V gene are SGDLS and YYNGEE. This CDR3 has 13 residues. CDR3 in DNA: TGTGCCAGCAGCGTAAAGGGGACCGGGGAGCTGTTTTTT. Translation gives CASSVKGTGELFF.

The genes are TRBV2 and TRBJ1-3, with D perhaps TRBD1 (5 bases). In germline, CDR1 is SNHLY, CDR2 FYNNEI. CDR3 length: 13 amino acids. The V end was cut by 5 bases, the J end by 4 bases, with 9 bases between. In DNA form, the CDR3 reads TGTGCCAGCAGTTCAGGGCTCGGAAACACCATATATTTT. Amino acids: CASSSGLGNTIYF.

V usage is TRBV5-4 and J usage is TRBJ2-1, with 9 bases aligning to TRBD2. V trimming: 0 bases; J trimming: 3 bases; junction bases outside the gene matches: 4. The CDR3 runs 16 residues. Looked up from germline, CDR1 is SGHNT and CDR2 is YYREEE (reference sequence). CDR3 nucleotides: TGTGCCAGCAGCTTGGGTTCTAGCGGGATCTACAATGAGCAGTTCTTC. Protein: CASSLGSSGIYNEQFF.

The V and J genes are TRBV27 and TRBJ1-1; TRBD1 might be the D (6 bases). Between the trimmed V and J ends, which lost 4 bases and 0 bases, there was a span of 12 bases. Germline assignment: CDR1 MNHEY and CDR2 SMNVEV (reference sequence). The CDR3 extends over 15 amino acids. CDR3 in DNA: TGTGCCAGCAGTTCCTGGACAGCAGTGAACACTGAAGCTTTCTTT. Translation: CASSSWTAVNTEAFF.

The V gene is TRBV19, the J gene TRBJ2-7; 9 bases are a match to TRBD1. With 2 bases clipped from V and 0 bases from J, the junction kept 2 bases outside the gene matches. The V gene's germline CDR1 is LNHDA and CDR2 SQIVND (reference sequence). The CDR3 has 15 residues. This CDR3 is CASSIPGQGSYEQYF. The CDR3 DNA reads TGTGCCAGTAGTATACCGGGACAGGGCTCCTACGAGCAGTACTTC. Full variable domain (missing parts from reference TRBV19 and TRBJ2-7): DGGITQSPKYLFRKEGQNVTLSCEQNLNHDAMYWYRQDPGQGLRLIYYSQIVNDFQKGDIAEGYSVSREKKESFPLTVTSAQKNPTAFYLCASSIPGQGSYEQYFGPGTRLTVT.

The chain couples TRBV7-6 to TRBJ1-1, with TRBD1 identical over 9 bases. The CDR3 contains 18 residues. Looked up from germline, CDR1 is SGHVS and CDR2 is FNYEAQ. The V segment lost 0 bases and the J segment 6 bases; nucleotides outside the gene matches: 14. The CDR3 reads CASSLAGLTGTGLSEAFF. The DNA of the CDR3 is TGTGCCAGCAGCTTAGCTGGTTTGACCGGGACAGGGCTGTCTGAAGCTTTCTTT.

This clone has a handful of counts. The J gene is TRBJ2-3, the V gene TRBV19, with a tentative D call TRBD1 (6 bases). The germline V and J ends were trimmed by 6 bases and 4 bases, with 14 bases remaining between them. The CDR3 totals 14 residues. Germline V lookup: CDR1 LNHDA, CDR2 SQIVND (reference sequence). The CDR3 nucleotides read TGTGCCAGTAGCTCAGGGGCCCTGGCAGATACGCAGTATTTT. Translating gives CASSSGALADTQYF.

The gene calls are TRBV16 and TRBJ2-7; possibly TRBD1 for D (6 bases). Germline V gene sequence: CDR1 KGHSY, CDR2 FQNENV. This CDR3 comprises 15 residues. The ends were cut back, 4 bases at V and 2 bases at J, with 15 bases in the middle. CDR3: CASSRTGTRTYEQYF. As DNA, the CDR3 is TGTGCCAGCAGCCGCACCGGGACAAGGACCTACGAGCAGTACTTC.

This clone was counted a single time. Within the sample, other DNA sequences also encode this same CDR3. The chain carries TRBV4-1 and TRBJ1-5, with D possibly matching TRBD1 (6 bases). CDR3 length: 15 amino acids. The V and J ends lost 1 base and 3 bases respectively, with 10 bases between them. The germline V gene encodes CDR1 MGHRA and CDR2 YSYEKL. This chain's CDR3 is CASSQAGQLNQPQHF. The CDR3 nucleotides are TGCGCCAGCAGCCAAGCTGGACAGCTCAATCAGCCCCAGCATTTT.

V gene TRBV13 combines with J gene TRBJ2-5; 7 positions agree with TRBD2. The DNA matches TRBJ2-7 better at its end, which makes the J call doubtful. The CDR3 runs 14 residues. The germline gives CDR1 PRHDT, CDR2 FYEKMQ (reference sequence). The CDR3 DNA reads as TGTGCCAGCAGCCCCCGCCGGGACTATAGCGAGCAGTACTTC. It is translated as CASSPRRDYSEQYF.

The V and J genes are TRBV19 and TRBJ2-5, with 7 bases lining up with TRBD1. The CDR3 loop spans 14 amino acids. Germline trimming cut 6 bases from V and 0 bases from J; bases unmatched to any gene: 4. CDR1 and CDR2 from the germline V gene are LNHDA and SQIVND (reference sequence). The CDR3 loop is CASSLDRNQETQYF. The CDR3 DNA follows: TGTGCCAGTAGCTTGGACAGGAACCAAGAGACCCAGTACTTC. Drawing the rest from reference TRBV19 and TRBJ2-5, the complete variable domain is DGGITQSPKYLFRKEGQNVTLSCEQNLNHDAMYWYRQDPGQGLRLIYYSQIVNDFQKGDIAEGYSVSREKKESFPLTVTSAQKNPTAFYLCASSLDRNQETQYFGPGTRLLVL.

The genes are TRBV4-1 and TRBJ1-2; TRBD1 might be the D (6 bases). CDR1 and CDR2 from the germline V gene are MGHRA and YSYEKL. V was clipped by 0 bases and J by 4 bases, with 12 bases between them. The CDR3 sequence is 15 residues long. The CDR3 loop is CASSQEQGFTYGYTF. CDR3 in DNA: TGCGCCAGCAGCCAAGAACAGGGATTTACCTATGGCTACACCTTC.

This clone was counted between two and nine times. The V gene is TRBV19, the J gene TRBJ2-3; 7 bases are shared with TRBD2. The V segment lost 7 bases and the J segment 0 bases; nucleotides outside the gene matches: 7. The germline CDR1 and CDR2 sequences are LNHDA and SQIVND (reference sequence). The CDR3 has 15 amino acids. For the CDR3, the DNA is TGTGCCAGTATGCAATTAGCGGGCAGCACAGATACGCAGTATTTT. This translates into CASMQLAGSTDTQYF.

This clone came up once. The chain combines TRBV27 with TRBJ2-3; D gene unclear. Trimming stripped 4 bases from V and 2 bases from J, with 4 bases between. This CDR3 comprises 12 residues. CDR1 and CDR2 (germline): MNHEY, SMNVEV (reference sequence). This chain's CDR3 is CASSSYTDTQYF. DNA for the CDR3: TGTGCCAGCAGTTCGTACACAGATACGCAGTATTTT.